This section outlines one TCR beta chain sequence together with its context. These data originate in a study of T cell responses to AZD1222 COVID-19 vaccine. The CDR3 runs 14 residues. CDR1 is DFQATT and CDR2 is SNEGSKA in the germline V gene (reference sequence). Trimming left V 3 bases short and J 4 bases short, with 13 bases between. Some clones are missing from TCRdb's copy, which holds only in-frame ones; the method was immunoSEQ multiplex PCR. The table lists about 150,000 clones, about 92% of them singletons. The material was peripheral blood, obtained 28 days after the second AZD1222 dose. The origin of this receptor is an adult who received the AZD1222 COVID-19 vaccine. The rearrangement joins TRBV20-1 to TRBJ2-1, with D maybe TRBD2 (6 bases). The CDR3 reads CSASLASVYNEQFF. CDR3 coding DNA: TGCAGTGCTAGTTTGGCTAGCGTATACAATGAGCAGTTCTTC.